Listed below are T cell receptor beta chains from one sample, sequenced in a study of blood T cell repertoires in COVID-19. The data were produced by immunoSEQ multiplex PCR, yet TCRdb's version contains in-frame clones alone and is incomplete. The profile shows fewer than 80,000 clones, 88% of them singletons. Material: peripheral blood. The receptors were gathered from a human donor in a cohort sampled during active COVID-19. Both conserved end residues are part of each CDR3. A D gene is named only where the DNA matches it firmly. Clone size is given for some rows only: seen once, a few or many times, or a class if the clone is expanded.

clone size	V gene	J gene	D gene	CDR3 protein	CDR3 DNA
NA	TRBV2	TRBJ2-7	TRBD1	CASSRTGLYEQYF	TGTGCCAGCAGTAGGACAGGCCTCTACGAGCAGTACTTC
NA	TRBV5-1	TRBJ2-7	NA	CASSLGGSDGEQYF	TGCGCCAGCAGCTTGGGGGGCTCCGACGGCGAGCAGTACTTC
NA	TRBV19	TRBJ1-2	NA	CASSIGSTSYGYTF	TGTGCCAGTAGTATAGGCAGTACCAGCTATGGCTACACCTTC
NA	TRBV5-1	TRBJ2-2	TRBD2	CASTLAGDLGELFF	TGCGCCAGCACTCTAGCGGGAGACCTCGGGGAGCTGTTTTTT
NA	TRBV2	TRBJ2-4	NA	CASHGVAKNIQYF	TGTGCCAGCCACGGGGTAGCCAAAAACATTCAGTACTTC
NA	TRBV10-3	TRBJ2-3	TRBD2	CAISGGPLAGGITDTQYF	TGTGCCATCAGTGGGGGCCCTTTAGCGGGGGGCATCACAGATACGCAGTATTTT
once	TRBV24-1	TRBJ2-3	TRBD2	CATSDPGTSGGTDTQYF	TGTGCCACCAGTGATCCCGGGACTAGCGGGGGCACAGATACGCAGTATTTT
NA	TRBV4-2	TRBJ2-2	TRBD2	CASSQTGLAGGTGELFF	TGTGCCAGCAGCCAGACCGGACTAGCGGGAGGAACCGGGGAGCTGTTTTTT
NA	TRBV12-3/TRBV12-4	TRBJ2-4	NA	CASSLQGNIQYF	TGTGCCAGCAGTTTACAGGGGAACATTCAGTACTTC
NA	TRBV6-1	TRBJ2-7	NA	CASSENQGRSYEQYF	TGTGCCAGCAGTGAAAATCAGGGGCGCTCCTACGAGCAGTACTTC
NA	TRBV9	TRBJ1-2	NA	CASSAQTVLYYGYTF	TGTGCCAGCAGCGCACAGACAGTGTTATATTATGGCTACACCTTC
NA	TRBV19	TRBJ2-1	TRBD2	CASSTQRASGGAYEQFF	TGTGCCAGTAGTACCCAGAGAGCTAGCGGGGGGGCCTATGAGCAGTTCTTC
NA	TRBV4-1	TRBJ1-1	NA	CASSQDEGRTGAFF	TGCGCCAGCAGCCAAGATGAGGGGAGGACGGGGGCTTTCTTT
NA	TRBV6-5	TRBJ1-5	NA	CASSYSSQGNQPQHF	TGTGCCAGCAGTTACTCGAGCCAGGGCAATCAGCCCCAGCATTTT
NA	TRBV5-1	TRBJ2-7	TRBD2	CASSYGLAGGSSYEQYF	TGCGCCAGCAGCTACGGACTAGCGGGAGGTTCCTCCTACGAGCAGTACTTC
NA	TRBV3-1/TRBV3-2	TRBJ1-2	NA	CASSQEWATGNYGYTF	TGTGCCAGCAGCCAAGAATGGGCTACAGGAAACTATGGCTACACCTTC
NA	TRBV2	TRBJ1-2	TRBD1	CARDPGTGRSYGYTF	TGTGCCCGCGATCCCGGGACAGGAAGAAGCTATGGCTACACCTTC
NA	TRBV18	TRBJ1-3	NA	CASAIEGGSSGNTIYF	TGTGCCAGCGCTATAGAAGGAGGGAGCTCTGGAAACACCATATATTTT
NA	TRBV6-1	TRBJ2-3	TRBD2	CASSEAELAGGFTDTQYF	TGTGCCAGCAGTGAAGCGGAACTAGCGGGGGGGTTCACAGATACGCAGTATTTT
NA	TRBV30	TRBJ2-3	TRBD2	CAWMVAVRLAGRGDTQYF	TGTGCCTGGATGGTTGCGGTTCGCCTAGCGGGTCGGGGAGATACGCAGTATTTT
NA	TRBV10-3	TRBJ1-2	NA	CAISEPDRRRGGYTF	TGTGCCATCAGTGAGCCCGACAGGCGACGCGGGGGCTACACCTTC
NA	TRBV29-1	TRBJ1-5	NA	CSVKPGAGGDQPQHF	TGCAGCGTAAAACCGGGGGCGGGGGGCGATCAGCCCCAGCATTTT
once	TRBV20-1	TRBJ2-1	NA	CSASWSGGSSEQFF	TGCAGTGCTAGTTGGTCAGGGGGGTCGAGTGAGCAGTTCTTC
NA	TRBV7-2	TRBJ1-6	NA	CASSLGQSAPLHF	TGTGCCAGCAGCTTAGGTCAGAGCGCACCCCTCCACTTT
once	TRBV5-1	TRBJ2-6	TRBD1	CASSLSGQAFGGANVLTF	TGCGCCAGCAGCCTATCGGGACAGGCTTTTGGTGGGGCCAACGTCCTGACTTTC
NA	TRBV7-9	TRBJ2-1	NA	CASSLATGFEQFF	TGTGCCAGCAGCTTAGCTACAGGGTTCGAGCAGTTCTTC
NA	TRBV6-1	TRBJ2-7	NA	CASNIGSAIYEQYF	TGTGCCAGCAATATCGGGAGCGCGATCTACGAGCAGTACTTC
NA	TRBV12-3/TRBV12-4	TRBJ2-1	NA	CASSFRGGEQFF	TGTGCCAGCAGTTTCCGGGGAGGTGAGCAGTTCTTC